The source of this T cell receptor beta chain is a study of T cell repertoires in cytomegalovirus infection. Findings and caveats of the study: Adding up the frequency of public TCR beta families identified people who carried CMV plus the relevant HLA. Dominant in the ex vivo response were TCR beta clonotypes restricted by HLA-C and specific for CMV.

The germline V gene has CDR1 MNHEY and CDR2 SVGAGI. V lost 9 bases and J lost 5; bases outside the gene matches: 14. This CDR3 comprises 15 residues. Regarding this clonotype: Its antigen is not known.

TCRdb called the reads again in MiXCR, with one record for every CDR3 protein. The sample carries around 570,000 distinct CDR3 sequences, about 40% recorded once. The sequence was collected from a human donor in good health (CMV status not recorded). Some clones in this sample may be carry-over from other donors' samples. The J gene is TRBJ2-7, the V gene TRBV6-5, with 9 nucleotides matching TRBD1. The starting material was cultured PBMCs, obtained from culture after CMV antigen stimulation. CDR3 loop: CASSRGGDRADEQYF. DNA for the CDR3: TGTGCCAGTAGCCGAGGTGGGGACAGGGCTGACGAGCAGTACTTC.